A single sample is the source of the 25 T cell receptor beta chains below, sequenced in a study of response to subunit inactivated influenza vaccine. TCRdb re-analysed the RT-PCR reads in MiXCR, keeping a single row per CDR3 protein. Among a few hundred thousand distinct CDR3 sequences listed, around 15% were seen once. Material: PBMCs from blood, obtained less than 13 days after vaccination. These receptors all come from a middle-aged man who received an inactivated influenza vaccine.

This clonotype was observed at least ten times. The gene calls are TRBV5-1 and TRBJ2-2; 7 positions agree with TRBD2. The germline V gene has CDR1 SGHRS and CDR2 YFSETQ. The CDR3 is made up of 13 amino acids. V shed 5 bases, J shed 7 bases, and the junction held 5 bases outside the gene matches. CDR3 region: CASRERDGGELFF. CDR3 bases: TGCGCCAGCAGGGAGCGGGACGGCGGGGAGCTGTTTTTT.

V gene TRBV25-1 combines with J gene TRBJ2-1; D call uncertain. Trimming took off 5 bases at V and 4 bases at J, with 6 bases between the two ends. Germline V lookup: CDR1 MGHDK, CDR2 SYGVNS. The CDR3 is 12 residues long. CDR3 sequence (DNA): TGTGCCAGCAGTAAAGAGTACAATGAGCAGTTCTTC. This translates into CASSKEYNEQFF.

The sample holds many counts of this clonotype. The chain couples TRBV29-1 to TRBJ2-6, with D possibly being TRBD2 (5 bases). The CDR3 runs 14 residues. The V gene's germline CDR1 is SQVTM and CDR2 ANQGSEA. Trimming removed 6 bases from V and 4 bases from J, with 13 bases in between. CDR3 sequence (DNA): TGCAGCGTAAAGAAGGCGGGCGGGGCCAACGTCCTGACTTTC. This encodes CSVKKAGGANVLTF.

The chain carries TRBV18 and TRBJ2-7; 12 nucleotides line up with TRBD2. The V segment lost 6 bases and the J segment 6 bases; nucleotides outside the gene matches: 9. Per germline, CDR1 KGHSH and CDR2 LQKENI. This CDR3 is 15 amino acids long. The CDR3, as DNA: TGTGCCAGCTCGCAAGGACTAGCGGGAATGGTCGAGCAGTACTTC. Translation: CASSQGLAGMVEQYF. The variable domain in full, with the rest retrieved from reference TRBV18 and TRBJ2-7, is NAGVMQNPRHLVRRRGQEARLRCSPMKGHSHVYWYRQLPEEGLKFMVYLQKENIIDESGMPKERFSAEFPKEGPSILRIQQVVRGDSAAYFCASSQGLAGMVEQYFGPGTRLTVT.

This clonotype was seen a few times. The chain uses TRBV15 and TRBJ2-5, with unresolved D. CDR1 LNHNV and CDR2 YYDKDF come from the germline V gene (reference sequence). The CDR3 extends over 14 amino acids. Trimming left V 1 base short and J 2 bases short, with 8 bases between. DNA of the CDR3: TGTGCCACCAGCAGAGTTGCATTTCAAGAGACCCAGTACTTC. This encodes CATSRVAFQETQYF.

This clonotype was seen only a few times. J is TRBJ1-1 and V is TRBV3-1; 10 nucleotides agree with TRBD1. The CDR3 sequence is 16 residues long. Germline V gene data show CDR1 as LGHDT and CDR2 as YNNKEL (reference sequence). After removal of 2 bases from V and 4 bases from J, the junction contained 7 bases not matched to a gene. CDR3 loop: CASSQPAGTGVTEAFF. The DNA of the CDR3 is TGTGCCAGCAGCCAACCCGCCGGGACAGGGGTCACTGAAGCTTTCTTT.

This clonotype showed up just a few times. The rearrangement joins TRBV5-1 to TRBJ2-6; D gene uncertain. Germline V gene data show CDR1 as SGHRS and CDR2 as YFSETQ. The CDR3 has 15 residues. The V gene lost 0 bases and the J gene lost 0 bases, with 4 bases spanning the gap. The CDR3 DNA is TGCGCCAGCAGCTTGGGACACTCTGGGGCCAACGTCCTGACTTTC. Translation gives CASSLGHSGANVLTF.

Only a few counts were recorded for this clonotype. This chain links TRBV2 with TRBJ2-5; D unresolved. V was trimmed by 3 bases and J by 5 bases, leaving 4 bases between them. The CDR3 is 11 amino acids. Germline V gene lookup returns CDR1 SNHLY and CDR2 FYNNEI. The CDR3 bases are TGTGCCAGCAGTGACGTGGAGACCCAGTACTTC. It yields the protein CASSDVETQYF.

The V and J genes are TRBV9 and TRBJ2-5; 8 nucleotides align to TRBD2. V lost 4 bases and J lost 1; bases outside the gene matches: 9. Germline CDR1 and CDR2: SGDLS and YYNGEE. This CDR3 is 16 amino acids long. CDR3 residues: CASSSRVAGPQETQYF. In DNA, the CDR3 is TGTGCCAGCAGCTCCCGGGTAGCGGGGCCCCAAGAGACCCAGTACTTC.

The chain links TRBV5-6 to TRBJ2-2, with D possibly TRBD1 on 6 matching bases. The V gene lost 2 bases and the J gene lost 5 bases, with 10 bases spanning the gap. Germline-derived CDR1 and CDR2 are SGHDT and YYEEEE. The length of the CDR3 is 14 residues. CDR3: CASSFTGLTGELFF. CDR3 coding DNA: TGTGCCAGCAGCTTTACAGGGCTGACCGGGGAGCTGTTTTTT.

This sequence joins TRBV5-1 and TRBJ1-2; 8 nucleotides line up with TRBD1. V trimming: 4 bases; J trimming: 3 bases; junction bases outside the gene matches: 5. The germline V gene encodes CDR1 SGHRS and CDR2 YFSETQ. CDR3 length: 14 residues. This CDR3 reads CASSPMGQDYGYTF. As DNA, the CDR3 is TGCGCCAGCAGCCCAATGGGACAGGACTATGGCTACACCTTC.

This clonotype was seen at least ten times. The rearrangement links TRBV9 to TRBJ2-2, with no clear D. Germline CDR1 SGDLS, CDR2 YYNGEE. Trimming shortened V by 5 bases and J by 6 bases, and 5 bases separated the two germline ends. The CDR3 runs to 11 residues. CDR3: CASRGAGELFF. The DNA of the CDR3 is TGTGCCAGCAGAGGAGCCGGGGAGCTGTTTTTT.

This rearrangement joins TRBV7-2 to TRBJ2-7; D tentatively fits TRBD1 or TRBD2 (5 bases each). V was cut by 2 bases and J by 2 bases, with 13 bases left in between. Germline CDR1 SGHTA, CDR2 FQGNSA. The CDR3 loop spans 15 amino acids. CDR3 sequence reads: CASSLQWDRAYEQYF. In nucleotides, the CDR3 is TGTGCCAGCAGCTTACAATGGGACCGAGCCTACGAGCAGTACTTC.

Written as DNA, the CDR3 is TGTGCCAGCAGCCAAGGACAGGGTATATCTGGGGCCAACGTCCTGACTTTC. This codes for CASSQGQGISGANVLTF. The rearrangement links TRBV4-2 to TRBJ2-6; 7 bases are a match to TRBD1. The V segment lost 1 base and the J segment 1 base; nucleotides outside the gene matches: 4. Germline lookup yields CDR1 LGHNA and CDR2 YNFKEQ. The CDR3 length is 17 residues.

CDR3 protein: CATSRDPSMNTEAFF. In DNA form, the CDR3 reads TGTGCCACCAGCAGAGATCCCTCTATGAACACTGAAGCTTTCTTT. The chain carries TRBV15 and TRBJ1-1, with unresolved D. Germline assignment: CDR1 LNHNV and CDR2 YYDKDF (reference sequence). The CDR3 extends over 15 amino acids. Trimming took 0 bases from V and 0 from J, leaving 8 bases between them.

This clonotype occurred a few times. The genes are TRBV7-2 and TRBJ2-2; TRBD1 is a possible D gene (8 bases). V lost 2 bases and J 3 bases, leaving 13 bases between the germline ends. The CDR3 is 16 residues long. Germline lookup yields CDR1 SGHTA and CDR2 FQGNSA. CDR3 DNA sequence: TGTGCCAGCAGCTTACGGACAGGGAGGGACACCGGGGAGCTGTTTTTT. This encodes CASSLRTGRDTGELFF. Supplemented by reference TRBV7-2 and TRBJ2-2, the full variable domain reads GAGVSQSPSNKVTEKGKDVELRCDPISGHTALYWYRQSLGQGLEFLIYFQGNSAPDKSGLPSDRFSAERTGGSVSTLTIQRTQQEDSAVYLCASSLRTGRDTGELFFGEGSRLTVL.

This clonotype was found a few times. The V gene is TRBV5-1, the J gene TRBJ1-1; no reliable D call. The germline CDR1 and CDR2 sequences are SGHRS and YFSETQ. Trimming pared 3 bases from V and 3 bases from J, leaving 12 bases between. This CDR3 has 14 amino acids. The CDR3 nucleotides read TGCGCCAGCAGCTCAACCGACACGCACACTGAAGCTTTCTTT. It yields the protein CASSSTDTHTEAFF.

This chain links TRBV30 with TRBJ1-3; 7 bases are a match to TRBD1. Germline V gene data show CDR1 as GTSNPN and CDR2 as SVGIG (reference sequence). V trimming: 3 bases; J trimming: 0 bases; junction bases outside the gene matches: 2. The length of the CDR3 is 14 residues. CDR3 loop: CAWRRQGSGNTIYF. CDR3 sequence (DNA): TGTGCCTGGAGACGACAGGGCTCTGGAAACACCATATATTTT.

This chain connects TRBV18 to TRBJ2-7, with D perhaps matching TRBD1 or TRBD2 (5 bases each). Germline lookup yields CDR1 KGHSH and CDR2 LQKENI. The CDR3 covers 14 residues. V dropped 3 bases and J dropped 0 bases, with 9 bases sitting between them. The CDR3 protein is CASSPGESSYEQYF. In DNA, the CDR3 is TGTGCCAGCTCACCGGGGGAAAGCTCCTACGAGCAGTACTTC.

This clonotype was seen only once. J is TRBJ2-5 and V is TRBV25-1; TRBD1 is a possible D gene (7 bases). The CDR3 is 16 amino acids. V gave up 5 bases and J gave up 4 bases, with 20 bases separating them. The germline gives CDR1 MGHDK, CDR2 SYGVNS. CDR3 in amino acids: CASSQGGARVGETQYF. DNA of the CDR3: TGTGCCAGCAGTCAGGGGGGAGCGCGAGTGGGAGAGACCCAGTACTTC.

This chain connects TRBV29-1 to TRBJ2-5; possible D gene TRBD2, 5 bases. Looked up from germline, CDR1 is SQVTM and CDR2 is ANQGSEA. V gave up 2 bases and J gave up 5 bases, with 15 bases separating them. The CDR3 runs to 14 residues. CDR3 sequence (DNA): TGCAGCGTTGAAACAGCTAGCAGCCCGGAGACCCAGTACTTC. Translation gives CSVETASSPETQYF.

The J gene is TRBJ2-7, the V gene TRBV12-3 or TRBV12-4, with 8 nucleotides matching TRBD1. J gave up 3 bases and V 2 bases, and 6 bases lay outside the gene matches. The CDR3 covers 15 residues. CDR3 DNA sequence: TGTGCCAGCAGTTTAAGGACAGGGTCCAGCTACGAGCAGTACTTC. This gives the protein CASSLRTGSSYEQYF.

The V gene is TRBV7-2, the J gene TRBJ2-3; 7 positions agree with TRBD1. CDR3 length: 16 amino acids. Germline CDR1 reads SGHTA; CDR2 reads FQGNSA. V was pared by 4 bases and J by 8 bases, with 15 bases of the junction left unmatched. The chain's CDR3 is CASSSPGLRGTATQYF. The CDR3 DNA reads TGTGCCAGCAGCTCGCCCGGGCTCAGGGGGACGGCTACGCAGTATTTT.

This clonotype has a handful of counts. This chain joins TRBV9 and TRBJ2-2; D remains ambiguous. Germline CDR1 reads SGDLS; CDR2 reads YYNGEE. Trimming stripped 4 bases from V and 3 bases from J, with 13 bases between. The CDR3 is 15 amino acids. Here the CDR3 DNA reads TGTGCCAGCAGCCCTAGACGACACTACACCGGGGAGCTGTTTTTT. This gives the protein CASSPRRHYTGELFF.

This clonotype was seen repeatedly, ten times or more. This rearrangement joins TRBV19 to TRBJ1-5; D perhaps matches TRBD1 (5 bases). V was clipped by 3 bases and J by 4 bases, with 10 bases between them. This CDR3 contains 14 residues. Germline V gene lookup returns CDR1 LNHDA and CDR2 SQIVND (reference sequence). CDR3 sequence: CASSMGRKNQPQHF. The CDR3 nucleotides are TGTGCCAGTAGTATGGGACGGAAAAATCAGCCCCAGCATTTT. The variable domain in full, completed from reference TRBV19 and TRBJ1-5, reads DGGITQSPKYLFRKEGQNVTLSCEQNLNHDAMYWYRQDPGQGLRLIYYSQIVNDFQKGDIAEGYSVSREKKESFPLTVTSAQKNPTAFYLCASSMGRKNQPQHFGDGTRLSIL.